This T cell receptor beta chain is drawn from a study of OX40 agonist ivuxolimab in advanced cancers. Study-wide background: Treatment received earlier with anti-PD-1, anti-PD-L1 or anti-CTLA-4 agents was allowed, and 40% had some.

From germline, CDR1 is SQVTM and CDR2 ANQGSEA. The CDR3 has 17 amino acids. V lost 1 base, J lost 0 bases, and 7 bases stayed unmatched. A remark on this clone: Antigen unknown.

The assay was immunoSEQ multiplex PCR, and TCRdb's table has in-frame clones only and misses some. The data hold 65,000 to 95,000 clones, with about four fifths observed a single time. Notes on the study in general: Clones of CD4+ and CD8+ blood T cells grew by week 6 at doses of 0.1 to 3.0 mg/kg. Determination of antigen specificity was not performed for the expanded peripheral T cells. Relative to CD4+ cells, CD8+ T cells on average had more expanded clones.

The chain carries TRBV29-1 and TRBJ2-3; 10 nucleotides match TRBD2. This specimen was CD4+ or CD8+ T cells sorted from blood, taken in a trial of the OX40 agonist ivuxolimab. The TCR was taken from an adult with an advanced solid tumor such as melanoma, head and neck, liver or kidney cancer. The CDR3 region is CSVEVLRTSGSTDTQYF. The CDR3 bases are TGCAGCGTTGAAGTTCTGAGGACTAGCGGCAGCACAGATACGCAGTATTTT.